Listed below are T cell receptor beta chains from one sample, sequenced in a study of human T cells and chemical hapten exposure. TCRdb fed the RACE reads into MiXCR, producing one record per CDR3 protein. The table has over 300,000 distinct CDR3 sequences, 5.1% seen once. The sample was whole blood, taken in connection with sensitization to the hapten diphenylcyclopropenone (DPC). These receptors were obtained from a woman between 45 and 65 years old with alopecia areata. Some clones in this sample may be carry-over from other donors' samples. CDR3s include the opening cysteine and the closing phenylalanine or tryptophan.

j_call v_call cdr3_length cdr3_aa
TRBJ1-2 TRBV6-2/TRBV6-3 13 CASSPGQWNGYTF
TRBJ2-7 TRBV28 15 CASRGLAANSYEQYF
TRBJ2-2 TRBV9 19 CASSLNPGLAGAGTGELFF
TRBJ1-1 TRBV7-2 15 CASSLAPGMNTEAFF
TRBJ1-2 TRBV12-3/TRBV12-4 14 CASSSRTENYGYTF
TRBJ1-5 TRBV1 17 CTSSQGLEGSGNQPQHF
TRBJ1-4 TRBV11-2 15 CASSLRTGGREKLFF
TRBJ2-1 TRBV4-3 16 CASSQEIHASYNEQFF
TRBJ2-3 TRBV12-3/TRBV12-4 15 CASTPGLGATDTQYF
TRBJ1-5 TRBV7-9 14 CASRGQGYNQPQHF
TRBJ1-2 TRBV6-1 12 CASYWGYDGYTF
TRBJ1-1 TRBV3-1 14 CASSRRDLNTEAFF